What follows describes a single T cell receptor beta chain. Antigen specificity is unknown. CDR1 and CDR2 (germline): SGHDT, YYEEEE. This CDR3 spans 15 amino acids. The junction had 3 bases not matched to a gene; V was cut back by 2 bases and J by 2 bases. The data were obtained in a study of T cells after yellow fever vaccination. Study results and limitations: On re-exposure, the response was weaker but peaked faster, at day 5 versus 15. The study re-detected most primary-vaccination clones after the booster (approximately 96% CD4, almost 90% CD8).

For TCR, cDNA came from 5'RACE template switching, which added a universal primer site and UMIs. TCRdb called the 5' RACE reads again in MiXCR, with one record for every CDR3 protein. The sample yields just over 300,000 distinct CDR3 sequences, around 3.9% seen once. The source of this sequence is a man aged 18 to 30 who received the YFV17D yellow fever vaccine. Sequencing used PBMCs, obtained on the day of the yellow fever booster vaccination. V gene TRBV5-6 combines with J gene TRBJ2-3; 9 positions agree with TRBD2. CDR3 nucleotide sequence: TGTGCCAGCAGCTTCGGCGGGGGGGACACAGATACGCAGTATTTT. Amino acid sequence: CASSFGGGDTDTQYF.